These 23 T cell receptor beta chains were all obtained from the same sample, sequenced in a study of T cell responses to AZD1222 COVID-19 vaccine (dated by TCRdb to about 2021). The sample's time point label, decoded: baseline before first vaccination. The treatment or condition label on this specimen signifies: meningococcal conjugate vaccine given as trial control. Receptor libraries were prepared by the immunoSEQ multiplex PCR assay. TCRdb carries this immuneACCESS record with in-frame sequences only. Its versions omit some clonotypes, under half of them owing to an unresolved V gene in the studies checked, with the rest unexplained. The sample table holds 75,000 to 100,000 clones, of which about 90% were seen once. The biggest ten clones account for about a tenth of the sample. This sample comprised peripheral blood, obtained on day 0 of MenACWY control vaccination. These receptor sequences come from an adult in good health.

This chain uses TRBV6-1 with TRBJ1-4; D not certain. V shed 1 base and J shed 0 bases, with 9 bases lying between them. This CDR3 comprises 16 residues. Germline assignment: CDR1 MNHNS and CDR2 SASEGT. The chain's CDR3 is CASSEVRGSTNEKLFF. CDR3 nucleotide sequence: TGTGCCAGCAGTGAAGTGAGAGGATCAACTAATGAAAAACTGTTTTTT.

The chain employs TRBV27 and TRBJ1-6, with D hard to call. CDR1 and CDR2 (germline): MNHEY, SMNVEV (reference sequence). V shed 0 bases and J shed 8 bases, with 8 bases lying between them. This CDR3 contains 14 residues. CDR3 sequence (DNA): TGTGCCAGCAGTTTATCTCCCCGGTATTCACCCCTCCACTTT. This translates into CASSLSPRYSPLHF.

V is TRBV12-3 or TRBV12-4 and J is TRBJ1-2, with D possibly TRBD1 on 5 matching bases. The CDR3 consists of 12 residues. Deletions cut 5 bases from V and 3 bases from J, with 7 bases between. The CDR3 sequence is CASSTGDYGYTF. Written as DNA, the CDR3 is TGTGCCAGCAGTACAGGTGACTATGGCTACACCTTC.

This clone was counted once. This chain connects TRBV13 to TRBJ1-1; D may be TRBD1 (5 bases). CDR3 length: 14 amino acids. V lost 5 bases and J 6 bases, leaving 16 bases between the germline ends. Germline CDR1 reads PRHDT; CDR2 reads FYEKMQ (reference sequence). The CDR3 here is CASSDLRGTPEAFF. CDR3 coding DNA: TGTGCCAGCAGCGATCTCAGAGGGACCCCTGAAGCTTTCTTT.

This clone is a singleton in its sample. The chain carries TRBV3-1 (or the pseudogene TRBV3-2) and TRBJ1-5; 10 nucleotides line up with TRBD1. Germline values: CDR1 LGHDT, CDR2 YNNKEL (reference sequence). The length of the CDR3 is 14 residues. Losses at the gene ends were 3 bases for V and 4 bases for J; bases not matched to a gene: 0. The CDR3 reads CASSQGQGNQPQHF. In DNA, the CDR3 is TGTGCCAGCAGCCAGGGACAGGGGAATCAGCCCCAGCATTTT.

The J gene is TRBJ1-4, the V gene TRBV27; 10 nucleotides line up with TRBD1. The length of the CDR3 is 15 residues. Germline V CDR1 and CDR2: MNHEY, SMNVEV (reference sequence). V trimming: 2 bases; J trimming: 8 bases; junction bases outside the gene matches: 5. The CDR3 DNA follows: TGTGCCAGCAGTTTAGACAGGGGGCGTAGGGAAAAACTGTTTTTT. Protein product: CASSLDRGRREKLFF. Complete variable domain (other parts from reference TRBV27 and TRBJ1-4): EAQVTQNPRYLITVTGKKLTVTCSQNMNHEYMSWYRQDPGLGLRQIYYSMNVEVTDKGDVPEGYKVSRKEKRNFPLILESPSPNQTSLYFCASSLDRGRREKLFFGSGTQLSVL.

The chain couples TRBV10-3 to TRBJ1-5, with D unresolved. V dropped 6 bases and J dropped 0 bases, with 9 bases sitting between them. The CDR3 is made up of 14 amino acids. Germline CDR1 and CDR2: ENHRY and SYGVKD. The CDR3 here is CAIRAENSNQPQHF. The CDR3, as DNA: TGTGCCATCAGGGCCGAGAATAGCAATCAGCCCCAGCATTTT.

The chain is built from TRBV7-2 and TRBJ2-7; 7 bases map to TRBD1. Germline trimming cut 4 bases from V and 3 bases from J; bases unmatched to any gene: 9. Per the germline V gene, CDR1 is SGHTA and CDR2 is FQGNSA. The CDR3 totals 15 residues. In DNA form, the CDR3 reads TGTGCCAGCAGCTATGCACCGGGACAGTTCTACGAGCAGTACTTC. Amino acids: CASSYAPGQFYEQYF.

The chain carries TRBV6-4 and TRBJ2-2, with D perhaps assigned TRBD1 or TRBD2 (5 bases each). The CDR3 has 16 amino acids. Per germline, CDR1 MRHNA and CDR2 SNTAGT. V lost 2 bases and J lost 0, with 10 bases in between. The CDR3 DNA reads TGTGCCAGCAGTGACGGGGGTGAAGCGAACACCGGGGAGCTGTTTTTT. Translated: CASSDGGEANTGELFF.

This chain's CDR3 is CASTPIGGTNTGELFF. The DNA of the CDR3 is TGTGCCAGCACCCCTATTGGGGGGACGAACACCGGGGAGCTGTTTTTT. The chain is built from TRBV28 and TRBJ2-2, with D maybe TRBD2 (6 bases). V gave up 7 bases and J gave up 0 bases, with 15 bases separating them. Germline CDR1 MDHEN, CDR2 SYDVKM. The CDR3 covers 16 residues.

This sequence joins TRBV13 and TRBJ2-5; D perhaps matches TRBD2 (6 bases). The CDR3 is 14 amino acids. The germline gives CDR1 PRHDT, CDR2 FYEKMQ (reference sequence). The V and J ends lost 3 bases and 2 bases respectively, with 10 bases between them. The CDR3 DNA reads as TGTGCCAGCAGCTTGGGGGGTACTCAAGAGACCCAGTACTTC. Translating gives CASSLGGTQETQYF. Full variable domain (outside the CDR3, taken from reference TRBV13 and TRBJ2-5): AAGVIQSPRHLIKEKRETATLKCYPIPRHDTVYWYQQGPGQDPQFLISFYEKMQSDKGSIPDRFSAQQFSDYHSELNMSSLELGDSALYFCASSLGGTQETQYFGPGTRLLVL.

This clone is a singleton in its sample. V and J are TRBV6-6 and TRBJ2-7, with D possibly matching TRBD1 (6 bases). Germline V CDR1 and CDR2: MNHNY, SVGAGI (reference sequence). V shed 8 bases and J shed 6 bases, with 17 bases lying between them. The CDR3 runs 13 residues. This CDR3 reads CASEYRVAGEQYF. The CDR3 coding sequence is TGTGCCAGCGAATACAGGGTGGCGGGCGAGCAGTACTTC.

The chain couples TRBV28 to TRBJ1-6; a weak D match, TRBD1 (6 bases). The V and J ends lost 3 bases and 14 bases respectively, with 14 bases between them. This CDR3 is 13 amino acids long. The germline V gene has CDR1 MDHEN and CDR2 SYDVKM. For the CDR3, the DNA is TGTGCCAGCAGTTTTCGGGGGGCAGGGGCCCTCCACTTT. Protein: CASSFRGAGALHF.

The chain has TRBV5-4 and TRBJ2-7; 9 bases align to TRBD1. V was clipped by 4 bases and J by 5 bases; unmatched bases: 10. Looked up from germline, CDR1 is SGHNT and CDR2 is YYREEE (reference sequence). This CDR3 contains 15 residues. CDR3 protein: CASSPYRDRENEQYF. The CDR3 DNA follows: TGTGCCAGCAGCCCTTACCGGGACAGGGAGAACGAGCAGTACTTC.

The rearrangement links TRBV3-1 (or the pseudogene TRBV3-2) to TRBJ1-3, with unresolved D. The ends were cut back, 4 bases at V and 2 bases at J, with 18 bases in the middle. The CDR3 is 17 residues long. CDR1 is LGHDT, CDR2 YNNKEL, per germline (reference sequence). CDR3 in DNA: TGTGCCAGCAGCCTCCCCCCCCGGAGGCCGGCTGGAAACACCATATATTTT. Translated: CASSLPPRRPAGNTIYF.

The rearrangement joins TRBV5-1 to TRBJ2-2; no clear D gene. Germline V gene data show CDR1 as SGHRS and CDR2 as YFSETQ. V shed 0 bases and J shed 6 bases, with 3 bases lying between them. This CDR3 has 12 residues. The CDR3 sequence is CASSLDSGELFF. As DNA, the CDR3 is TGCGCCAGCAGCTTGGATTCCGGGGAGCTGTTTTTT.

The chain couples TRBV7-2 to TRBJ1-5; 11 bases fit TRBD1. The germline V gene encodes CDR1 SGHTA and CDR2 FQGNSA. The CDR3 totals 18 residues. V lost 1 base and J lost 1; bases outside the gene matches: 6. The DNA of the CDR3 is TGTGCCAGCAGCTTAGTTGGACAGGGGGCCACGAGCAATCAGCCCCAGCATTTT. This translates into CASSLVGQGATSNQPQHF.

The V call is TRBV4-3, the J call TRBJ2-7, with 11 bases that match TRBD2. Germline CDR1 reads LGHNA; CDR2 reads YSLEER. The CDR3 is made up of 16 amino acids. V lost 3 bases to trimming and J lost 2 bases; unmatched junction nucleotides: 6. The CDR3 DNA sequence: TGCGCCAGCAGCCACTTACTAGCGGGGGACACCTACGAGCAGTACTTC. Amino acid sequence: CASSHLLAGDTYEQYF.

This sequence joins TRBV30 and TRBJ2-3; D uncertain. The germline V and J ends were trimmed by 2 bases and 5 bases, with 20 bases remaining between them. This CDR3 is 16 amino acids long. CDR1 is GTSNPN and CDR2 is SVGIG in the germline V gene (reference sequence). CDR3 nucleotides: TGTGCCTGGAGTCCAATGAGGACGGGCCTCAGAGATACGCAGTATTTT. It codes for CAWSPMRTGLRDTQYF.

The V and J genes are TRBV9 and TRBJ1-2, with 7 bases that match TRBD1. The V and J ends lost 1 base and 2 bases, in that order; junction bases with no gene match: 2. Germline V gene data show CDR1 as SGDLS and CDR2 as YYNGEE. The CDR3 totals 14 residues. CDR3 sequence (DNA): TGTGCCAGCAGCGTATGGACAGGAAACTATGGCTACACCTTC. Encoded protein: CASSVWTGNYGYTF.

This clone was seen once. This rearrangement joins TRBV30 to TRBJ1-2; no definite D call. Germline assignment: CDR1 GTSNPN and CDR2 SVGIG (reference sequence). Trimming removed 0 bases at V and 5 bases at J, with 10 bases between. CDR3 length: 13 amino acids. The CDR3 spells CAWSVRQEYGYTF. The CDR3 DNA sequence: TGTGCCTGGAGTGTACGGCAGGAATATGGCTACACCTTC.

This clone was counted only a few times. The chain combines TRBV5-5 with TRBJ1-5; 11 nucleotides agree with TRBD1. Germline trimming cut 2 bases from V and 2 bases from J; bases unmatched to any gene: 3. The CDR3 totals 16 residues. CDR1 is SGHKS, CDR2 YYEKEE, per germline (reference sequence). This chain's CDR3 is CASSFGGQGGNQPQHF. In DNA form, the CDR3 reads TGTGCCAGCAGCTTTGGGGGACAGGGGGGCAATCAGCCCCAGCATTTT.

This sequence joins TRBV5-6 and TRBJ1-1; TRBD1 might be the D (6 bases). The CDR3 length is 13 residues. Germline assignment: CDR1 SGHDT and CDR2 YYEEEE. V gave up 0 bases and J gave up 6 bases, with 9 bases separating them. CDR3 amino acids: CASSLVQGPEAFF. The CDR3 coding sequence is TGTGCCAGCAGCTTGGTGCAGGGGCCTGAAGCTTTCTTT.